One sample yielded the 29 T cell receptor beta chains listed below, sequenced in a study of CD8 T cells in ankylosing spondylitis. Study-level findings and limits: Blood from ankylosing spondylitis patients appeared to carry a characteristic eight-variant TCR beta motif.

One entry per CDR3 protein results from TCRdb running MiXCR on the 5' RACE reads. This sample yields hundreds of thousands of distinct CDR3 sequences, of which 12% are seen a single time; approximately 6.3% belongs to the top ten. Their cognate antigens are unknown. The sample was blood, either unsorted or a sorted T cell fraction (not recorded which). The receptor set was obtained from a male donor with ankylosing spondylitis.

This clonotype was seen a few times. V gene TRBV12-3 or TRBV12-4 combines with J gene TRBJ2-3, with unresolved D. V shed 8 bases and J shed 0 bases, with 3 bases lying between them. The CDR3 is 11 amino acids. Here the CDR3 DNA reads TGTGCCAGCGTAAGCACAGATACGCAGTATTTT. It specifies CASVSTDTQYF.

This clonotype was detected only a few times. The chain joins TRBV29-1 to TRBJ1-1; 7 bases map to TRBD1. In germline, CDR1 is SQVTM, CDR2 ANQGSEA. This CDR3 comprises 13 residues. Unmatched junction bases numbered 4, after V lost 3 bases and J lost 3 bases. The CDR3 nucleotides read TGCAGCGTTGACCCGACAGGGTACACTGAAGCTTTCTTT. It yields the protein CSVDPTGYTEAFF.

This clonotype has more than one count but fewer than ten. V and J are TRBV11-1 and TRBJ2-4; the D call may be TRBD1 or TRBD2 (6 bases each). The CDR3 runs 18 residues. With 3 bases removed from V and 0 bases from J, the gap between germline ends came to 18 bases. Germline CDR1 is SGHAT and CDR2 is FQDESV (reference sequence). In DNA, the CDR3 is TGTGCCAGCAGCTTGTATGGGGGGCTCAGGGTAGCCAAAAACATTCAGTACTTC. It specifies CASSLYGGLRVAKNIQYF.

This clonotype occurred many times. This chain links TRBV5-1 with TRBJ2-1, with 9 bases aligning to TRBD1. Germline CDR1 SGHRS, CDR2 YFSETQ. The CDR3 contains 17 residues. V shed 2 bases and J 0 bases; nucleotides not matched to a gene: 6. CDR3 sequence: CASSFDVTGGSYNEQFF. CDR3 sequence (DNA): TGCGCCAGCAGCTTCGATGTGACAGGGGGCTCCTACAATGAGCAGTTCTTC.

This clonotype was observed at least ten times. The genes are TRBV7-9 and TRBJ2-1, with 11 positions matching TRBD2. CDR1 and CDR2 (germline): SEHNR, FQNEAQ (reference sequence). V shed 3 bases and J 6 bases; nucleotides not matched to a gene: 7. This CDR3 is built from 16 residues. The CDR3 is CASSFSTSGRTNEQFF. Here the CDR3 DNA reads TGTGCCAGCAGCTTCTCTACTAGCGGGAGAACCAATGAGCAGTTCTTC.

Here the CDR3 DNA reads TGCAGCGTTGTCGACAGCGGGAGGCCCTACAATGAGCAGTTCTTC. It specifies CSVVDSGRPYNEQFF. The V gene is TRBV29-1, the J gene TRBJ2-1; 9 bases map to TRBD2. CDR3 length: 15 residues. The V and J ends lost 4 bases and 2 bases, in that order; junction bases with no gene match: 6. The germline CDR1 and CDR2 sequences are SQVTM and ANQGSEA.

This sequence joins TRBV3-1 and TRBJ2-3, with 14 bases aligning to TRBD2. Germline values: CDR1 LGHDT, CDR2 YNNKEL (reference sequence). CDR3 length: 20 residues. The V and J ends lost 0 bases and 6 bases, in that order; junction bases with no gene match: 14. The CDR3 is CASSQDFPSPTSGREDTQYF. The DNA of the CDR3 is TGTGCCAGCAGCCAAGATTTCCCGTCCCCGACTAGCGGGAGGGAGGATACGCAGTATTTT.

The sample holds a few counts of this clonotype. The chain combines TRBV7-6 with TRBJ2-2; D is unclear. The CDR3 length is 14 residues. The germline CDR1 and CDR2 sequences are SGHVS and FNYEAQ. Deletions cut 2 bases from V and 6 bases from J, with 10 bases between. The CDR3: CASSLFSGAGELFF. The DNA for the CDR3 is TGTGCCAGCAGCTTATTTTCCGGTGCCGGGGAGCTGTTTTTT.

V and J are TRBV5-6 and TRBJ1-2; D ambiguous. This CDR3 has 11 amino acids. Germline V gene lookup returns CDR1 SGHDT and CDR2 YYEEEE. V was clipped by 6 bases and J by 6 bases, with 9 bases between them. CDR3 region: CASNLGDGYTF. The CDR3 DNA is TGTGCCAGCAACCTTGGTGATGGCTACACCTTC.

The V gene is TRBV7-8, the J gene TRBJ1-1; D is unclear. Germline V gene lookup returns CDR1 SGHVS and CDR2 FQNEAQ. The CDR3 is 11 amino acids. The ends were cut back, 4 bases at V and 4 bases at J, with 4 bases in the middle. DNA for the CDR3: TGTGCCAGCAGCTGGGTCACTGAAGCTTTCTTT. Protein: CASSWVTEAFF.

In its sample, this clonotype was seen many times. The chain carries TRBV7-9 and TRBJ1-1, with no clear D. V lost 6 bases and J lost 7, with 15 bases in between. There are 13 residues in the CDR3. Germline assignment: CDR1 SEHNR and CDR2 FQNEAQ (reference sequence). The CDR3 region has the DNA TGTGCCAGCAGATTGAACCGAGAGCTTGAAGCTTTCTTT. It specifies CASRLNRELEAFF.

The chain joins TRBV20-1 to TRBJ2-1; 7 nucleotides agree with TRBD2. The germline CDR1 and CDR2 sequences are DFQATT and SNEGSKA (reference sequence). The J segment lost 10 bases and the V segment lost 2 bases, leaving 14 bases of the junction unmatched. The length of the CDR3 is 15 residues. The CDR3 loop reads CSARREGGPIGEQFF. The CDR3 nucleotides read TGCAGTGCTAGACGAGAGGGAGGGCCGATTGGGGAGCAGTTCTTC.

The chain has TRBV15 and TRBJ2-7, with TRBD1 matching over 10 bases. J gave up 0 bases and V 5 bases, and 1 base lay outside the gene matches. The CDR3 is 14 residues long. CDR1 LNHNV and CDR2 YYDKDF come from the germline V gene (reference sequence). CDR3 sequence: CATSGTGDSYEQYF. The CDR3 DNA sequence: TGTGCCACCAGCGGGACAGGGGACTCCTACGAGCAGTACTTC.

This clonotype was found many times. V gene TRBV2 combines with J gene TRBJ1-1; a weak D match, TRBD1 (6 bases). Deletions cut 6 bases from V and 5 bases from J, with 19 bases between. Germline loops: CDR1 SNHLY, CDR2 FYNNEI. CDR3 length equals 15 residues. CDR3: CASSAGPRGRTEAFF. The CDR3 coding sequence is TGTGCCAGCAGCGCCGGGCCTAGGGGGAGGACTGAAGCTTTCTTT.

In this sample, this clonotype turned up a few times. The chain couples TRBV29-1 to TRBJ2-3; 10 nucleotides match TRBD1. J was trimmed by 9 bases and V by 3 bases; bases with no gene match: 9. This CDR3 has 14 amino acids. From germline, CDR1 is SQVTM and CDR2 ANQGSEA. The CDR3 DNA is TGCAGCGTTGAGAGGAGGGACAGGGGCGGAACGCAGTATTTT. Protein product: CSVERRDRGGTQYF.

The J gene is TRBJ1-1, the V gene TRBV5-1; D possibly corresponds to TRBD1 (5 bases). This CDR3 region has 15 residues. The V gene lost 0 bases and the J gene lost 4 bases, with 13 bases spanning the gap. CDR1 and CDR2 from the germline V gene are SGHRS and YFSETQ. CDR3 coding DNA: TGCGCCAGCAGCTTGGATGGGACTCTCGCCACTGAAGCTTTCTTT. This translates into CASSLDGTLATEAFF.

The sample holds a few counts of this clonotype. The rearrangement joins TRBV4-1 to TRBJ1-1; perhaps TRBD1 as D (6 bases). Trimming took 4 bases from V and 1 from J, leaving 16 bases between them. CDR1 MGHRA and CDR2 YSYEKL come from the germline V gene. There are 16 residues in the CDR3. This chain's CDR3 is CASSLYSGTPNTEAFF. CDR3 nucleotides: TGCGCCAGCAGCCTTTATTCCGGGACACCGAACACTGAAGCTTTCTTT.

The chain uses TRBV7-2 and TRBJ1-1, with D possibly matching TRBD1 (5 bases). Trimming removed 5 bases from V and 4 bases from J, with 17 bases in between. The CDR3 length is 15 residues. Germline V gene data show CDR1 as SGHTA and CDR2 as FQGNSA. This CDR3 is CASSVGSGLGTEAFF. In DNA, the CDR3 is TGTGCCAGCAGCGTAGGTTCAGGGCTAGGCACTGAAGCTTTCTTT.

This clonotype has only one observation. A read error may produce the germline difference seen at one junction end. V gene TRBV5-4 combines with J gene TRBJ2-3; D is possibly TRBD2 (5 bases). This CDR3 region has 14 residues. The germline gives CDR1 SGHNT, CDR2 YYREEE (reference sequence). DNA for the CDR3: TGTGCCATCAGCCCGGGGTATCAACAAGATACGCAGTATTTT. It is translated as CAISPGYQQDTQYF.

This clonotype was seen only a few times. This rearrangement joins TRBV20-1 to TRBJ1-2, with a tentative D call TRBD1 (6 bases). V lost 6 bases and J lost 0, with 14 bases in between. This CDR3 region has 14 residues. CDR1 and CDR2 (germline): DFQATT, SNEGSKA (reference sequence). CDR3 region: CSAAKQGANYGYTF. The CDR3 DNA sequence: TGCAGTGCGGCGAAACAGGGAGCTAACTATGGCTACACCTTC.

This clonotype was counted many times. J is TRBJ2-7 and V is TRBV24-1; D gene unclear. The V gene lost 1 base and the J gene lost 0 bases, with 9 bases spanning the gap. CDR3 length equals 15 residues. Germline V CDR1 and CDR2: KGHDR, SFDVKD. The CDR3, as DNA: TGTGCCACCAGTGATTTATCCAGGAGCTCCTACGAGCAGTACGTC. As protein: CATSDLSRSSYEQYV.

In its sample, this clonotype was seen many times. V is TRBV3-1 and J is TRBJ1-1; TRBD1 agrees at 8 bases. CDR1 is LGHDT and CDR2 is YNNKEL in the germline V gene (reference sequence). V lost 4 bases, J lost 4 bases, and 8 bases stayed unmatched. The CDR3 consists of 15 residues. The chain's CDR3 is CASSRGQGGSTEAFF. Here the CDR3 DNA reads TGTGCCAGCAGCCGAGGACAGGGAGGTTCCACTGAAGCTTTCTTT. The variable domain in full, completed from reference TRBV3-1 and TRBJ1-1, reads DTAVSQTPKYLVTQMGNDKSIKCEQNLGHDTMYWYKQDSKKFLKIMFSYNNKELIINETVPNRFSPKSPDKAHLNLHINSLELGDSAVYFCASSRGQGGSTEAFFGQGTRLTVV.

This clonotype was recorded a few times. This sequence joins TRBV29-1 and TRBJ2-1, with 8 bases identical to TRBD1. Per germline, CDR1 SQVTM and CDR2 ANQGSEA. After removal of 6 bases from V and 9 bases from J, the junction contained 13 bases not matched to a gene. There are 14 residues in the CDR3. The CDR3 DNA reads TGCAGCGTGAACAGGGGGGTCTCTGGAAGTGAGCAGTTCTTC. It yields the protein CSVNRGVSGSEQFF.

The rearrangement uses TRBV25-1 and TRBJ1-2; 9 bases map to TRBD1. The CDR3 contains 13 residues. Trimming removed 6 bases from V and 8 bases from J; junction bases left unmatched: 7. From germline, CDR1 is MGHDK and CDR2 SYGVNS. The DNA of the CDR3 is TGTGCCAGCAGCCGACAGGGGGTAGGAGGCTACACCTTC. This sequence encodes CASSRQGVGGYTF.

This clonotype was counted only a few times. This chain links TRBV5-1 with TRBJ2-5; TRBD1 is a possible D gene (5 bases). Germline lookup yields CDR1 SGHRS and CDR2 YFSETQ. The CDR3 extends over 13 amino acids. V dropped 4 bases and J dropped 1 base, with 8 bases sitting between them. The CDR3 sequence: CASSPDTQETQYF. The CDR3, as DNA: TGCGCCAGCAGCCCGGACACCCAAGAGACCCAGTACTTC.

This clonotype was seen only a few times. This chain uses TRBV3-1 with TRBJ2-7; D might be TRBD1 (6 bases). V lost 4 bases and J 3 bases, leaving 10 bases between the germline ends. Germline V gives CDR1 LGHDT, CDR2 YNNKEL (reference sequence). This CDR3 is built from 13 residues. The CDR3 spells CASSPRTVYEQYF. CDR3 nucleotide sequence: TGTGCCAGCAGCCCAAGGACAGTCTACGAGCAGTACTTC.

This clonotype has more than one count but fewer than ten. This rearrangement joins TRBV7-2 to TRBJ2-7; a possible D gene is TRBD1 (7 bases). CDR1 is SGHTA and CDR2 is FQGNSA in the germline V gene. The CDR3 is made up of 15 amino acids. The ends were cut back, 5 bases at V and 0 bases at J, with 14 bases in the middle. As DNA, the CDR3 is TGTGCCAGCAGCCTTCGCGGGACAGACTCCTACGAGCAGTACTTC. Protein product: CASSLRGTDSYEQYF.

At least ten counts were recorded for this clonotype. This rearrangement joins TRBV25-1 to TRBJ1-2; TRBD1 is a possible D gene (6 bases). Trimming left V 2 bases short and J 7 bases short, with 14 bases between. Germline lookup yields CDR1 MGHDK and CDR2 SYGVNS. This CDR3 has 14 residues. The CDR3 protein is CASSEKMTRGGYTF. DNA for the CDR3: TGTGCCAGCAGTGAAAAGATGACCAGGGGTGGCTACACCTTC.

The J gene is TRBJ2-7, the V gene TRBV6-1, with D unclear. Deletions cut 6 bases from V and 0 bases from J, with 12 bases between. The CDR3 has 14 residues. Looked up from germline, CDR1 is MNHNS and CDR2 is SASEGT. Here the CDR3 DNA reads TGTGCCAGCAGAAAGACGGACCTCTCCTACGAGCAGTACTTC. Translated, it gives CASRKTDLSYEQYF.